The T cell receptor (beta chain) described here comes from a study of blood T cell repertoires in COVID-19. Methods used by the authors: It was from reference gene primer amplification that nucleated cell counts were estimated. Repertoires were generated with immunoSEQ multiplex PCR, while TCRdb's copy carries only in-frame clones and drops some. V and J calls and clone size are given by that table; D and trimming were obtained from the DNA. The top ten clones hold 3.9% of a sample with around 130,000 clones, approximately 81% of them seen once. Germline values: CDR1 LNHDA, CDR2 SQIVND (reference sequence). Trimming removed 5 bases at V and 2 bases at J, with 22 bases between. This CDR3 has 18 residues.

The chain joins TRBV19 to TRBJ2-4, with a possible D match to TRBD1 (7 bases). The TCR sequence derives from a man in his 60s with acute or convalescent COVID-19. Input material: peripheral blood. The CDR3 DNA reads TGTGCCAGTAGTCCACCCCCGACAGGGACTCTAACCAAAAACATTCAGTACTTC. Encoded protein: CASSPPPTGTLTKNIQYF. The full variable domain, in which reference TRBV19 and TRBJ2-4 provide the parts outside the CDR3, is DGGITQSPKYLFRKEGQNVTLSCEQNLNHDAMYWYRQDPGQGLRLIYYSQIVNDFQKGDIAEGYSVSREKKESFPLTVTSAQKNPTAFYLCASSPPPTGTLTKNIQYFGAGTRLSVL.